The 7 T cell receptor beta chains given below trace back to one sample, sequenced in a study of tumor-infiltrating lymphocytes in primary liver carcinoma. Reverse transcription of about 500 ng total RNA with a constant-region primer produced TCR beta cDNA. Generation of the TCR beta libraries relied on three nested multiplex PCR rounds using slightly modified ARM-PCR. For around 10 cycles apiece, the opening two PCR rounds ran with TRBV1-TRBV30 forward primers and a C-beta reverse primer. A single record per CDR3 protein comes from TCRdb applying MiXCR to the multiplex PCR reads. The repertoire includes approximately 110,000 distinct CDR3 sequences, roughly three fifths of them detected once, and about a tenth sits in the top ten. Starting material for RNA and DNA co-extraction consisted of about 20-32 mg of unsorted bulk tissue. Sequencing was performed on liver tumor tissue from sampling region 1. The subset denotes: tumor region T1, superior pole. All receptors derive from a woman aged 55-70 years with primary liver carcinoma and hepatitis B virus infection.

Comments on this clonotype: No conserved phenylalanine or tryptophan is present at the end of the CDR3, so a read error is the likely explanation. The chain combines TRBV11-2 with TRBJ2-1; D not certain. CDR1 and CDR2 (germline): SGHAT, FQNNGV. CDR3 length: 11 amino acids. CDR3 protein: CAGSLDMAQFL. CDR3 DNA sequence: TGTGCCGGCAGTTTAGATATGGCTCAGTTCCTC.

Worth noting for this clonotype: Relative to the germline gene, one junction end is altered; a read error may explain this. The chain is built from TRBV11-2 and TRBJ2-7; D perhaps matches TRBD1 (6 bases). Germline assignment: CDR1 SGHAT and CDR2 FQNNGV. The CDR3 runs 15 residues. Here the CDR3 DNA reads TGTGCTAGCAGCTTAGGGGGTAGCGTGAGCTACGAGCAGTACTTC. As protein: CASSLGGSVSYEQYF.

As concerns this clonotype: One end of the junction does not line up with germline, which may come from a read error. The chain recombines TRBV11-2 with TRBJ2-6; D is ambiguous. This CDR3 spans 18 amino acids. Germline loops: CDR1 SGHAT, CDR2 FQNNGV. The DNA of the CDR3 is TGTACCAGCAGCTTACCCCTGGGTAGTTTGTCTGGAGCCAACGTCCTGACTTTC. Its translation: CTSSLPLGSLSGANVLTF.

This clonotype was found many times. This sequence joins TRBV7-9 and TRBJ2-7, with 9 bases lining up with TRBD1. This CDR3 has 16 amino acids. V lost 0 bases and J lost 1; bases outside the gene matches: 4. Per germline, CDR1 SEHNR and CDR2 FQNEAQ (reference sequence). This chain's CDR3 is CASSLAGQGSSYEQYF. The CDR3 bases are TGTGCCAGCAGCTTAGCCGGACAGGGGTCTTCCTACGAGCAGTACTTC.

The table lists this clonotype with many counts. The CDR3 here is CASSLGTPRSEQYF. CDR3 coding DNA: TGTGCCAGCAGTTTAGGGACCCCACGCTCCGAGCAGTACTTC. The V call is TRBV12-3 or TRBV12-4, the J call TRBJ2-7; D is unresolved. The V end lost 1 base, the J end lost 6 bases, and 13 bases lay between the germline ends. The CDR3 spans 14 residues.

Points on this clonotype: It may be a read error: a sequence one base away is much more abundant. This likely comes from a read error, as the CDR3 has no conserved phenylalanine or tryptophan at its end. In nucleotides, the CDR3 is TGTGCCAGCACCAGACAGGGGTTGAACACTGAAGCTTTCTCT. This encodes CASTRQGLNTEAFS. This chain links TRBV12-3 or TRBV12-4 with TRBJ1-1, with 8 positions matching TRBD1. J lost 0 bases, V lost 7 bases, and 4 bases had no gene match. The CDR3 is 14 amino acids.

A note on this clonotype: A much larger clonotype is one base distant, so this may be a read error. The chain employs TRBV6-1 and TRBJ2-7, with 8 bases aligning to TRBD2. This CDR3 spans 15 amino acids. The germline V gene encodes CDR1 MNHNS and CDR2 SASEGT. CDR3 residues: CASSLPRTSSNEQYF. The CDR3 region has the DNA TGTGCCAGTTCTTTGCCCCGGACTAGCTCCAACGAGCAGTACTTC.